The clone carrying this T cell receptor (beta chain) was picked up a small number of times. What it binds is unknown. The CDR3 consists of 16 residues. Germline-derived CDR1 and CDR2 are SGDLS and YYNGEE. Unmatched junction bases numbered 8, after V lost 0 bases and J lost 8 bases. MiXCR, run by TCRdb on the reads, gives a single entry per CDR3 protein. The sample yields 400,000 or so distinct CDR3 sequences, 15% to 20% seen once. The data were obtained in a study of T cell repertoires in cytomegalovirus infection. Study summary: Carrying CMV and the relevant HLA type showed in public TCR beta signatures.

Study-level points and caveats: Dominating the ex vivo response were TCR beta clonotypes that were CMV-specific and HLA-C-restricted. Summed frequency of public TCR beta families distinguished CMV carriers with the relevant HLA.

The chain has TRBV9 and TRBJ2-1, with 10 bases matching TRBD1. The sequence was obtained from a human donor in good health (CMV status not recorded). Some clones in this sample may be carry-over from other donors' samples. Sequences were obtained from PBMCs. CDR3 in amino acids: CASSVVGGQGFDEQFF. Here the CDR3 DNA reads TGTGCCAGCAGCGTAGTAGGGGGACAGGGGTTTGATGAGCAGTTCTTC.